This T cell receptor (beta chain) was documented in a study of siplizumab effects on memory and regulatory T cells (dated by TCRdb to the late 2010s). The study in broad terms: The study examined how the anti-CD2 antibody siplizumab affects alloreactive T-cell subsets in allogeneic mixed lymphocyte reactions built from human PBMCs. The paper's findings and limits, for the study overall: Unstimulated naive T cells appeared more diverse than memory T cells, and naive cells seemed to contribute substantially to the alloresponse. The cumulative frequency of alloreactive sequences that could be traced back to unstimulated CD4+ memory T cells was significantly reduced by siplizumab. Whether proliferating Tregs from siplizumab cultures were suppressive was not functionally confirmed. A naive or memory phenotype could not be assigned to roughly 75-95% of proliferating CD4+ or CD8+ clones. Of the alloreactive CD4+ clones that could be mapped, the Treg-derived share averaged 68.8% with siplizumab compared with around 27% in control reactions. Because sequences at frequencies below about 10^-5 were poorly captured, only a minor fraction of alloreactive clones could be mapped back to unstimulated subsets.

To note about this clone: The clone's antigen remains unknown. One base away there is no much larger clone; base qualities are not given.

TCRbeta CDR3 sequencing was performed on sorted unstimulated T cells and on proliferating T cells recovered from mixed lymphocyte reactions. Fresh whole blood from some ten HLA-typed healthy donors was used as the source from which PBMCs were isolated. Libraries were constructed by the immunoSEQ multiplex PCR assay. Roughly 10^5 TCR templates per sample were assayed on the deep sequencing platform. Genomic DNA extracted from sorted T cells was used for TCRbeta CDR3 sequencing. The authors' pipeline ran thus. The R programming language was used for the clonal analysis of the TCRbeta CDR3 data. Unstimulated samples were compared with post-reaction CFSE-low samples to define alloreactive CD4+ and CD8+ clones. By matching sequences to the repertoires of sorted unstimulated Treg and non-Treg cells, each alloreactive CD4+ clone was assigned a regulatory or non-regulatory origin. This is the immuneACCESS table as TCRdb keeps it, with only in-frame sequences that have V and J called. A part of the clones is gone; compared with another copy, unresolved V genes explain less than half, and the rest is unexplained. V, J and clone size are taken as reported in that table, and D and trimming were inferred from the DNA itself. This sample gives 100,000 to 120,000 clones in total; roughly 92% of them show up just once. The ten largest account for around 1.3% of the sample.

Including the terminal cysteine and phenylalanine, the CDR3 comprises 16 residues. Left in the record is the CDR3 DNA by itself, 48 bases read in frame from the first base. Germline trimming: 3 bases from V, 4 bases from J; junction bases outside gene matches: 11. CDR1 and CDR2, looked up from the germline V gene, are KGHSH and LQKENI. The specimen sequenced was CD4+ T cells sorted from blood. This receptor was taken from a human donor in good health. This receptor chain uses TRBV18 and TRBJ2-5, and 7 junctional nucleotides match TRBD2. The base sequence is TGTGCCAGCTCACCCTGGAGCGGGACCGGGGGAGAGACCCAGTACTTC. Its product reads: CASSPWSGTGGETQYF. Outside the CDR3, residues come from the reference TRBV18 and TRBJ2-5 proteins, so the full variable domain is: NAGVMQNPRHLVRRRGQEARLRCSPMKGHSHVYWYRQLPEEGLKFMVYLQKENIIDESGMPKERFSAEFPKEGPSILRIQQVVRGDSAAYFCASSPWSGTGGETQYFGPGTRLLVL.